This note documents a single T cell receptor beta chain sequence. This sample is part of a study of cytomegalovirus exposure and HLA in healthy donors. The PCR used 60 Vbeta and 13 Jbeta primers. The repertoire was sequenced with immunoSEQ multiplex PCR; TCRdb's copy has only in-frame clones and lacks some. The table has 95,000 to 110,000 clones, roughly 66% seen once. Germline V lookup: CDR1 SGHKS, CDR2 YYEKEE (reference sequence). This CDR3 is built from 14 residues. The V and J ends lost 4 bases and 3 bases, in that order; junction bases with no gene match: 3. Sample: PBMCs. This chain uses TRBV5-5 with TRBJ2-2, with TRBD1 matching 7 bases. This clonotype originated in a woman in her 50s in good health and CMV-seronegative. The CDR3: CASSTGQYTGELFF. CDR3 nucleotide sequence: TGTGCCAGCAGCACGGGACAGTACACCGGGGAGCTGTTTTTT. Looking up the rest from reference TRBV5-5 and TRBJ2-2 gives the full variable domain: DAGVTQSPTHLIKTRGQQVTLRCSPISGHKSVSWYQQVLGQGPQFIFQYYEKEERGRGNFPDRFSARQFPNYSSELNVNALLLGDSALYLCASSTGQYTGELFFGEGSRLTVL.